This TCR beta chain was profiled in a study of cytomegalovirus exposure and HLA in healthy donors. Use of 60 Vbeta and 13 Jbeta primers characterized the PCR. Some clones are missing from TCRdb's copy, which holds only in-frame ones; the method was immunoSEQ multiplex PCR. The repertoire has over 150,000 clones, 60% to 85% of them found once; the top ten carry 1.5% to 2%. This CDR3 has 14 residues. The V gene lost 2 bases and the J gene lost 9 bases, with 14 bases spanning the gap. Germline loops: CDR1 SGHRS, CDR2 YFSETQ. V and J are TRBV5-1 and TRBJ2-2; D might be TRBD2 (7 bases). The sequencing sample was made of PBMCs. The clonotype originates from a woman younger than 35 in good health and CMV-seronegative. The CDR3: CASSLQGGARELFF. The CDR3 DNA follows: TGCGCCAGCAGCTTACAGGGAGGGGCCAGGGAGCTGTTTTTT.